This T cell receptor (beta chain) derives from a study of cytomegalovirus exposure and HLA in healthy donors. This table comes from immunoSEQ multiplex PCR, and its TCRdb copy is limited to in-frame clones, with some not included. The top ten clones hold around 3.1% of a sample with 100,000 to 150,000 clones, roughly 89% of them seen once. V lost 10 bases to trimming and J lost 10 bases; unmatched junction nucleotides: 13. CDR3 length: 15 amino acids. Germline assignment: CDR1 LNHDA and CDR2 SQIVND (reference sequence). This clone was seen a handful of times. This TCR was sampled from a man aged 25-45 years in good health and CMV-seronegative. This chain links TRBV19 with TRBJ1-6; 10 bases align to TRBD1. The sample consisted of PBMCs. The CDR3 loop is CATTRPGQGNSPLHF. In nucleotides, the CDR3 is TGTGCCACCACCCGGCCGGGACAGGGGAACTCACCCCTCCACTTT.